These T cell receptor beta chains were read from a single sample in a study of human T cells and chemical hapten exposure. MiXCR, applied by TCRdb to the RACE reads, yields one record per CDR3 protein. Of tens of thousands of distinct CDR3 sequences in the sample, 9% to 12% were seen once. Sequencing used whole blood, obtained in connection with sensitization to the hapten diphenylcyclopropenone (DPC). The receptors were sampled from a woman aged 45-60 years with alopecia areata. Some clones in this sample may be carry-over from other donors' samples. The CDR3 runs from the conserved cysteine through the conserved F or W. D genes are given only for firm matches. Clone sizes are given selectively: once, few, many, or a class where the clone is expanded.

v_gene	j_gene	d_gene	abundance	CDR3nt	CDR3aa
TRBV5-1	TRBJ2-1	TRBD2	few	TGCGCCAGCAGAGCGGGGACCAACTCCTACAATGAGCAGTTCTTC	CASRAGTNSYNEQFF
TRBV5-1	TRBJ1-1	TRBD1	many	TGCGCCAGCACCCAGACAGGGGGGAACACTGAAGCTTTCTTT	CASTQTGGNTEAFF
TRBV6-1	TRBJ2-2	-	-	TGTGCCAGCAGTGCCGGGACGATGAAAGCCGGGGAGCTGTTTTTT	CASSAGTMKAGELFF
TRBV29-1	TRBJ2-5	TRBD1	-	TGCAGCGACCGGACAGGGGAAGAGACCCAGTACTTC	CSDRTGEETQYF
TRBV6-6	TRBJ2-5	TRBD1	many	TGTGCCAGCAGTTACTACAGGGGGCGCCGAGAGACCCAGTACTTC	CASSYYRGRRETQYF
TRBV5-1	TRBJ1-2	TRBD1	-	TGCGCCAGCAGCTGGACAGGGCCCGGGGCTGCGCCTTATGGCTACACCTTC	CASSWTGPGAAPYGYTF
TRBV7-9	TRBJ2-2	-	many	TGTGCCAGCAGCTTAGCTTTTCAGGGGACGGACACCGGGGAGCTGTTTTTT	CASSLAFQGTDTGELFF
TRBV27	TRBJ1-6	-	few	TGTGCCAGCAGTTTAGGGGCTTTCCCCAGGAGTGCCTATAATTCACCCCTCCACTTT	CASSLGAFPRSAYNSPLHF
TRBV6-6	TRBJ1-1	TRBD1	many	TGTGCCACGGGTAACAGGGGACGAACTGAAGCTTTCTTT	CATGNRGRTEAFF
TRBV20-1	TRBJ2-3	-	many	TGCAGTGCTAACCGGGACTGGGGCACAGATACGCAGTATTTT	CSANRDWGTDTQYF
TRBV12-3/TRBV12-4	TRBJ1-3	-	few	TGTGCCAGCAGTTTGGTAACGGGCCACGCGGGAAACACCATATATTTT	CASSLVTGHAGNTIYF
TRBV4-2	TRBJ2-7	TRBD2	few	TGTGCCAGCAGTGGGAGCGGGAGGACCTACGAGCAGTACTTC	CASSGSGRTYEQYF
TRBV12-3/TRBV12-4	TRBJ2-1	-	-	TGTGCCAGCAGACCCCGGGTAGGAGCGGGTAACAATGAGCAGTTCTTC	CASRPRVGAGNNEQFF
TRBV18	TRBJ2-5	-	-	TGTGCCAGCTCACCCGGAGCCCGGAACCAAGAGACCCAGTACTTC	CASSPGARNQETQYF
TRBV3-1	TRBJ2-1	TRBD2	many	TGTGCCAGCAGCCAAGAGGTCCCCCTGCGGGAGTGGTCTTCCTACAATGAGCAGTTCTTC	CASSQEVPLREWSSYNEQFF
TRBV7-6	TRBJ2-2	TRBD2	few	TGTGCCAGCAGCTTAGTCCTGACTAGCGGGAACACCGGGGAGCTGTTTTTT	CASSLVLTSGNTGELFF
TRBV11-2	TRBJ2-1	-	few	TGTGCCAGCAGCTTAAGAACAGACACCCTCTCCTACAATGAGCAGTTCTTC	CASSLRTDTLSYNEQFF
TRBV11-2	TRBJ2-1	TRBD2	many	TGTGCCAGCAGCCCCCCGAAACTAGCGGGAGGGGTCAATGAGCAGTTCTTC	CASSPPKLAGGVNEQFF
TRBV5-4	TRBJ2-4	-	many	TGTGCCAGCAGCTTGGAGAGGGTCGGCATTCAGTACTTC	CASSLERVGIQYF
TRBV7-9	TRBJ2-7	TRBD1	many	TGTGCCAGCAGCTCGGGACAGTTCTACGAGCAGTACTTC	CASSSGQFYEQYF
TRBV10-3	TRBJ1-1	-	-	TGTGCCATCAGTGAGACAGCTGAAGCTTTCTTT	CAISETAEAFF
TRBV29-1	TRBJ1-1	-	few	TGCAGCGTTGAAGATGGGCGATACAGGGAGGGTTTTGCTCGTGAAGCTTTCTTT	CSVEDGRYREGFAREAFF
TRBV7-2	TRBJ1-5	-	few	TGTGCCAGCAGCTTAGCCTCGGGTAATCAGCCCCAGCATTTT	CASSLASGNQPQHF
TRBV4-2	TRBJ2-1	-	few	TGTGCCAGCAGCCAAGATTCCCTAAAAGGGCAGGAGCAGTTCTTC	CASSQDSLKGQEQFF
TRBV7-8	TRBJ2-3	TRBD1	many	TGTGCCAGCAGCTTAGTCCTTATGATGGACAGGGCAGATACGCAGTATTTT	CASSLVLMMDRADTQYF
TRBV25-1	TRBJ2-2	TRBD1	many	TGTGCCAGCAGTCCTCAGGGGGCGCCGAACACCGGGGAGCTGTTTTTT	CASSPQGAPNTGELFF
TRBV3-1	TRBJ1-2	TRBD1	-	TGTGCCAGCAGCCAGGGGACAGGGAGGTGGAATGGCTACACCTTC	CASSQGTGRWNGYTF
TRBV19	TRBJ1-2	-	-	TGTGCCAGTAAAACGGCGGACTATGGCTACACCTTC	CASKTADYGYTF
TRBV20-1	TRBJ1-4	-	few	TGCAGTGCCTCCACAGTGGAAAAACTGTTTTTT	CSASTVEKLFF
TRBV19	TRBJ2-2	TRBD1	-	TGTGCCAGTAGTGATCAGGGGGCCTTGGTCACCGGGGAGCTGTTTTTT	CASSDQGALVTGELFF
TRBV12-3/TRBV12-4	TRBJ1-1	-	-	TGTGCCAGCACTCCGGACGGGGGTGAAGCTTTCTTT	CASTPDGGEAFF
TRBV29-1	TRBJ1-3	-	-	TGCAGCGGTATTACCTCTGGAAACACCATATATTTT	CSGITSGNTIYF
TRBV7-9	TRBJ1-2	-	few	TGTGCCAGCAGCCTCTCGGAAGGGAAAGGCTACACCTTC	CASSLSEGKGYTF
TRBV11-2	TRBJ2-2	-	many	TGTGCCAGCAGCTCGGTAGCAGACACCGGGGAGCTGTTTTTT	CASSSVADTGELFF
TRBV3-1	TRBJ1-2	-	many	TGTGCCAGCAGCCAAGATAACAGGGCAGGGAATGGCTACACCTTC	CASSQDNRAGNGYTF
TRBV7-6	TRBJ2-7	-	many	TGTGCCAGCAGCTTAGCGCCGACAGGTACTTCCTACGAGCAGTACTTC	CASSLAPTGTSYEQYF
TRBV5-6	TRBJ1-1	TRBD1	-	TGTGCCAGCAGCTCGGACAGGGGTCGAATGAACACTGAAGCTTTCTTT	CASSSDRGRMNTEAFF
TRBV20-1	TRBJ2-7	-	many	TGCAGTGCTAGCGGTACTTACGAGCAGTACTTC	CSASGTYEQYF
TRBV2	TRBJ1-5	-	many	TGTGCCAGCGGGTCGACACTTGGTAGCAATCAGCCCCAGCATTTT	CASGSTLGSNQPQHF
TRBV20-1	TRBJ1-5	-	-	TGCAGTGCTTCTACTAGCCGACCCAATCAGCCCCAGCATTTT	CSASTSRPNQPQHF
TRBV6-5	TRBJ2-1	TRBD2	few	TGTGCCAGCCGCGGAGCGGGAGAAGTCAATGAGCAGTTCTTC	CASRGAGEVNEQFF
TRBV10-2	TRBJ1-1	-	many	TGCGCCAGCAGTGCCGGGGGGGAGCACTCTGAAGCTTTCTTT	CASSAGGEHSEAFF
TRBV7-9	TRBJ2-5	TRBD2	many	TGTGCCAGCAGCACCTTCAGCGGGGCGGACCGGGAGACCCAGTACTTC	CASSTFSGADRETQYF
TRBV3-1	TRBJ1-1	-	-	TGTGCCAGCAGGGTGACCCCGAACACTGAAGCTTTCTTT	CASRVTPNTEAFF
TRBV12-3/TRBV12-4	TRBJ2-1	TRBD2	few	TGTGCCAGCAGACCATTTAGCGGGAGCTCTAACAATGAGCAGTTCTTC	CASRPFSGSSNNEQFF
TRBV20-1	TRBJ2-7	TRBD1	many	TGCAGTGCTAGAAACCGGGACAGGGTCTACGAGCAGTACTTC	CSARNRDRVYEQYF
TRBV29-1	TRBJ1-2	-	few	TGCAGCGTTGAAGAGGGTGGCTATGGCTACACCTTC	CSVEEGGYGYTF